The 4 T cell receptor beta chains below were found in one sample sequenced in a study of cytomegalovirus exposure and HLA in healthy donors. The PCR was carried out with 60 Vbeta primers and 13 Jbeta primers. Assay used: immunoSEQ multiplex PCR; TCRdb lists only in-frame clones, some missing. The sample data list some 130,000 clones. Sequenced input: PBMCs. Receptor source: a woman between 40 and 50 years old in good health and CMV-seropositive.

V is TRBV4-1 and J is TRBJ1-2; TRBD1 agrees at 8 bases. The V gene end was trimmed by 5 bases and the J gene end by 8 bases; junction bases not matched to a gene: 19. The CDR3 extends over 17 amino acids. Germline V gene data show CDR1 as MGHRA and CDR2 as YSYEKL. The CDR3 DNA reads TGCGCCAGCAGCTATAATCAAGGGCTAAACAGGGGGAGCGGCTACACCTTC. It translates to CASSYNQGLNRGSGYTF.

The V gene is TRBV7-3, the J gene TRBJ2-2; TRBD2 matches 14 bases. This CDR3 has 18 residues. J lost 1 base, V lost 4 bases, and 5 bases had no gene match. In germline, CDR1 is SGHTA, CDR2 FQGTGA. Here the CDR3 reads CASSSGLAGGVNTGELFF. The DNA for the CDR3 is TGTGCCAGCAGCTCAGGACTAGCGGGAGGAGTGAACACCGGGGAGCTGTTTTTT.

The CDR3 loop is CASSQEPQVQGTQYF. The CDR3 DNA is TGTGCCAGCAGCCAAGAGCCACAGGTTCAGGGCACGCAGTATTTT. This sequence joins TRBV4-2 and TRBJ2-3; possible D gene TRBD1, 5 bases. Germline V CDR1 and CDR2: LGHNA, YNFKEQ. Trimming removed 0 bases from V and 9 bases from J, with 16 bases in between. The CDR3 loop spans 15 amino acids.

This chain joins TRBV19 and TRBJ2-3, with 9 bases matching TRBD2. This CDR3 spans 16 amino acids. The germline gives CDR1 LNHDA, CDR2 SQIVND (reference sequence). J lost 5 bases, V lost 2 bases, and 8 bases had no gene match. The DNA of the CDR3 is TGTGCCAGTAGTATATGGCGCGGGAGGGCCGAAGATACGCAGTATTTT. Residues: CASSIWRGRAEDTQYF.